This T cell receptor beta chain was recovered during a study of identical twins. TCRdb re-derived calls from the 5' RACE reads in MiXCR, one entry per CDR3 protein. The sample carries around 480,000 distinct CDR3 sequences, 13% to 15% recorded once. Study-level results: Within beta out-of-frame sequences, the excess sharing observed between twins was weaker.

This clonotype has more than one count but fewer than ten. Its antigen is still unknown. An end of the junction differs from the germline gene, which may be a read error. The CDR3 runs 18 residues. Germline V gene sequence: CDR1 MNHEY, CDR2 SVGAGI. These data were also reused for a study on yellow fever vaccine responses in identical twins. As that study records: A vaccine T cell response that seemed partly convergent and partly personalized was reported in twins.

The receptor's source is a woman aged 18-30 years in good health. Specimen: CD4+ T cells sorted from blood. The V call is TRBV6-5, the J call TRBJ2-7; possibly TRBD1 or TRBD2 for D (5 bases each). The CDR3, as DNA: TGTGCCATCAGTTACGTACACCCACCGGGTTGGGGGATCCACGAGCAGTACTTC. The encoded protein is CAISYVHPPGWGIHEQYF.